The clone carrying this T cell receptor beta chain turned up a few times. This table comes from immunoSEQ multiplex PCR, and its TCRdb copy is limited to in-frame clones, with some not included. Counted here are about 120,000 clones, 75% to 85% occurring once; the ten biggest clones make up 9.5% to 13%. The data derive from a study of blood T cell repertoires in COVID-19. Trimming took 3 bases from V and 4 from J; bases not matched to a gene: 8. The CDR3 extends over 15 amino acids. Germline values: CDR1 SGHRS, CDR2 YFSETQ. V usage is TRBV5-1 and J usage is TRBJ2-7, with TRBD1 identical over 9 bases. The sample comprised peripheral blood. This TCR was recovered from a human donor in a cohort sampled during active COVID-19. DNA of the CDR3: TGCGCCAGCAGCTCCTCCGGGACAGGGTCGTACGAGCAGTACTTC. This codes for CASSSSGTGSYEQYF.